This T cell receptor (beta chain) originates from a study of blood T cells in healthy people across ages. Then a second PCR, running roughly 7 to 11 cycles, was carried out with a sample-barcoded 5' primer and a J-beta primer mix. From the 5' RACE reads, TCRdb called clonotypes with MiXCR, one entry per CDR3 protein. The table has under 2,000,000 distinct CDR3 sequences, around half seen once. V shed 0 bases and J 0 bases; nucleotides not matched to a gene: 3. The germline gives CDR1 SGDLS, CDR2 YYNGEE. CDR3 size: 16 residues. The sequenced sample consisted of blood. The TCR was taken from a woman between 35 and 50 years old in good health. The genes are TRBV9 and TRBJ2-3; 8 bases agree with TRBD1. The DNA for the CDR3 is TGTGCCAGCAGCGTAGCGACAGGGGCCAGCACAGATACGCAGTATTTT. Translating gives CASSVATGASTDTQYF.